The entry that follows covers one T cell receptor (beta chain) sequence. It has no known antigen specificity. Nothing much larger sits one base from this clone, and base qualities are not available. This sample is drawn from a study of cytomegalovirus exposure and HLA in healthy donors (dated by TCRdb to 2016 to 2017). Looking at the study overall: According to a later analysis, one platform produced both the 120 validation repertoires and the 720 or so repertoires of the first cohort. To predict cytomegalovirus infection status, the study combined high-throughput TCR immunosequencing, statistical association of individual TCRs with disease status, and machine learning. A separate validation cohort of roughly 130 different subjects was used in addition to the roughly 720-subject first cohort. The study aimed to test whether cataloging public T cell receptors could reveal signatures of past pathogen exposure. Findings and caveats that apply to the study as a whole: The authors suggested that the approach could potentially be extended to other disease states and immunological phenotypes. Three of the identified cytomegalovirus-associated TCR beta chains were confirmed in vitro to be specific for cytomegalovirus antigens. In both the original and validation cohorts, the classifier was reported to diagnose cytomegalovirus status with high specificity and sensitivity. A later analysis lacked HLA typing for the validation cohort, so it scored co-occurrence in that cohort across all 110 or so repertoires. A total of about 150 TCR beta chains were listed by the study as associated with cytomegalovirus. Of the cluster scores, 85% to 95% were above 0 in a later analysis, which found that TCRs clustered in the first cohort also tended to co-occur in the roughly 130 validation repertoires. Most TCR sequences were observed very rarely across donors, whereas some public TCRs were present in many individuals.

Counted from cysteine to phenylalanine, this CDR3 has 12 amino acids. Just CDR3 DNA is preserved here, 36 bases in frame from base 1. V loses 3 bases at its end and J loses 7 bases; junction bases beyond the gene matches: 5. The germline V gene (reference sequence) specifies GTSNPN as CDR1 and SVGIG as CDR2. The library was generated by the immunoSEQ multiplex PCR assay. The authors processed their data as follows. A statistical classification framework was built to diagnose cytomegalovirus status from the catalog of TCR beta chain sequences. Not all clones reach the TCRdb copy of this immuneACCESS table, which keeps in-frame sequences only. Checked studies attribute under half of the gap to unresolved V genes and leave the rest unexplained. V and J calls and clone size are as listed in that table; D and trimming were resolved from the DNA. The sample profile shows about 220,000 clones; 90% to 95% of them were found once. The leading ten clones occupy roughly 1% of the sample.

The donors belonged to the validation cohort of about 120 subjects, which was separate from the roughly 700-subject first cohort. The TCR sequence derives from a woman aged 18-29 years in good health and CMV-seronegative. Sequencing was done on a sample of PBMCs. Here the chain combines TRBV30 and TRBJ1-1; 7 middle bases align to TRBD1. CDR3 loop: CAWSGRDSEAFF. The DNA reads as follows: TGTGCCTGGAGCGGTAGGGACAGTGAAGCTTTCTTT.